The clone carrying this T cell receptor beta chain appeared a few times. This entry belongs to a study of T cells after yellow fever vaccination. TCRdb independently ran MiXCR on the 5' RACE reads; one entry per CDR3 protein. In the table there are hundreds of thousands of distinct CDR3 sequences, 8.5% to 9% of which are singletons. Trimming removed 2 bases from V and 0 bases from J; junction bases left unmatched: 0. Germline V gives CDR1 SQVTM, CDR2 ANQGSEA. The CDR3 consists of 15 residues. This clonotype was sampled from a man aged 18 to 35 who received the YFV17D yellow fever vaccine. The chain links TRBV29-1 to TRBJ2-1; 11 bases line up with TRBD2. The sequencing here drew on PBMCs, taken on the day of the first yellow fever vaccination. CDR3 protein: CSVELAGGSYNEQFF. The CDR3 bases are TGCAGCGTTGAACTAGCGGGGGGCTCCTACAATGAGCAGTTCTTC.